This TCR beta chain emerged from a study of T cells after yellow fever vaccination. Findings and limits, study-wide: Boosting was followed by the reappearance of most primary-vaccination clones (under 97% CD4, around 91% CD8). Contamination of FACS-sorted repertoires by abundant clonotypes from the bulk population could occur.

Universal primer sites and UMIs were introduced during 5'RACE template-switching synthesis of TCR cDNA. Each CDR3 protein is one row after TCRdb ran MiXCR on the 5' RACE reads. This table has 300,000 to 400,000 distinct CDR3 sequences, approximately 9% appearing once. Looked up from germline, CDR1 is ENHRY and CDR2 is SYGVKD. The ends were cut back, 3 bases at V and 10 bases at J, with 4 bases in the middle. The CDR3 is 11 amino acids. This clonotype was detected many times. Its specificity is unknown. The TCR originated in a man between 18 and 29 years old who received the YFV17D yellow fever vaccine. Sample: PBMCs, taken on the day of the first yellow fever vaccination. The chain combines TRBV10-3 with TRBJ1-6; D gene unclear. The CDR3 loop reads CAISDGSPLHF. CDR3 nucleotides: TGTGCCATCAGTGACGGGTCACCCCTCCACTTT.